The rows below give T cell receptor beta chains drawn from one sample of a study of blood T cell repertoires in COVID-19. Method: immunoSEQ multiplex PCR; TCRdb's copy keeps in-frame clones and lacks some. The profile shows fewer than 300,000 clones, about 87% of them singletons. The sequencing input was peripheral blood. The receptors here all came from a middle-aged woman who had recovered from COVID-19. Both conserved end residues are part of each CDR3. D genes are given only for firm matches. The size field is filled for only some rows; it gives once, few, many or a size class.

J | D | size | V | DNA | CDR3
TRBJ2-7 | - | - | TRBV10-1 | TGCGCCAGTCACAGGGGGGGTGAGCAGTACTTC | CASHRGGEQYF
TRBJ2-7 | - | - | TRBV5-1 | TGCGCCAGCAGCATAGGACAGCTCTTACTCTCCTACGAGCAGTACTTC | CASSIGQLLLSYEQYF
TRBJ1-2 | - | - | TRBV7-9 | TGTGCCAGCACCTCGGGGGAAGACTATGGCTACACCTTC | CASTSGEDYGYTF
TRBJ2-3 | - | - | TRBV5-4 | TGTGCCAGCACCGCGTTAGGAGGGCGGACGCAGTATTTT | CASTALGGRTQYF
TRBJ2-7 | TRBD1 | - | TRBV5-1 | TGCGCCAGCAGCTTGGTGACAGGGAACCCCTACGAGCAGTACTTC | CASSLVTGNPYEQYF
TRBJ1-1 | TRBD1 | - | TRBV9 | TGTGCCAGCAGTGCCCGGACAGGGAGGAACACTGAAGCTTTCTTT | CASSARTGRNTEAFF
TRBJ1-1 | TRBD1 | - | TRBV6-5 | TGTGCCAGCAGTTACTCGAACAGGGGCCCTGAAGCTTTCTTT | CASSYSNRGPEAFF
TRBJ2-6 | - | few | TRBV7-2 | TGTGCCAGCAGCCTACAGGGACGTTGGGGGAGCTCTGGGGCCAACGTCCTGACTTTC | CASSLQGRWGSSGANVLTF
TRBJ1-2 | - | - | TRBV5-8 | TGTGCCAGCAGCGAGCCTCGCCGGGGGTGGTATGGCTACACCTTC | CASSEPRRGWYGYTF
TRBJ1-5 | TRBD1 | - | TRBV12-5 | TGTGCTAGTGGACAATCCGGGACAGGGGGCCGGACGCATCAGCCCCAGCATTTT | CASGQSGTGGRTHQPQHF
TRBJ2-2 | TRBD1 | - | TRBV6-8 | TGTGCCAGCAGTTACGACAGGGGAAGGACCGGGGAGCTGTTTTTT | CASSYDRGRTGELFF
TRBJ2-6 | - | - | TRBV2 | TGTGCCAGCAGCCTCTACCCCTCAGGGGTCTCTGGGGCCAACGTCCTGACTTTC | CASSLYPSGVSGANVLTF
TRBJ1-4 | - | once | TRBV27 | TGTGCCAGCAGTTTTCTTGGAGGGGCAACTAATGAAAAACTGTTTTTT | CASSFLGGATNEKLFF
TRBJ2-7 | TRBD1 | - | TRBV18 | TGTGCCAGCTCACCCCGACAGGGCAACGAGCAGTACTTC | CASSPRQGNEQYF
TRBJ2-3 | - | - | TRBV30 | TGTGCCTGGAGCCAACCCGGGGGAGGACATACGCAGTATTTT | CAWSQPGGGHTQYF
TRBJ2-7 | - | - | TRBV5-1 | TGCGCCAGCAGCTTGGCGACAAGCGGACAGACCTTCTCCTACGAGCAGTACTTC | CASSLATSGQTFSYEQYF
TRBJ1-2 | - | - | TRBV7-2 | TGTGCCAGCAGCTTAGCGGGGGCTAGATATGGCTACACCTTC | CASSLAGARYGYTF
TRBJ2-7 | - | few | TRBV12-3/TRBV12-4 | TGTGCCAGCAGTTGGAGCTCCTACGAGCAGTACTTC | CASSWSSYEQYF
TRBJ2-7 | TRBD1 | - | TRBV5-4 | TGTGCCAGCAGACCCAACCCGACAGGGGCGCAATACTACGAGCAGTACTTC | CASRPNPTGAQYYEQYF
TRBJ1-1 | - | - | TRBV5-1 | TGCGCCAGCAGGCGTACGGAGGTCACTGAAGCTTTCTTT | CASRRTEVTEAFF
TRBJ2-7 | TRBD1 | - | TRBV18 | TGTGCCAGCTCACCAACGCCGGGACAGGTGACCTACGAGCAGTACTTC | CASSPTPGQVTYEQYF
TRBJ1-2 | - | - | TRBV30 | TGTGCCTGGACCCCCGGGGGATATGGCTACACCTTC | CAWTPGGYGYTF
TRBJ1-4 | - | - | TRBV7-8 | TGTGCCAGCATCAAAGGGGGGGGGAATGAAAAACTGTTTTTT | CASIKGGGNEKLFF
TRBJ1-2 | - | - | TRBV3-1/TRBV3-2 | TGTGCCAGCAGCCAAGATAGAACAGGGTACTATGGCTACACCTTC | CASSQDRTGYYGYTF
TRBJ2-7 | TRBD1 | - | TRBV9 | TGTGCCAGCAGCGATGGGACAGGGCACTCCTACGAGCAGTACTTC | CASSDGTGHSYEQYF
TRBJ2-3 | TRBD2 | - | TRBV5-1 | TGCGCCAGCAGCTTGCGTACTAGCGGGGGAGATACGCAGTATTTT | CASSLRTSGGDTQYF
TRBJ2-4 | - | - | TRBV7-8 | TGTGCCAGCAGCTTAGCGAGATCCTCCCACCGGGGAAACATTCAGTACTTC | CASSLARSSHRGNIQYF
TRBJ1-1 | - | - | TRBV6-5 | TGTGCCAGCAGTACGGACAGTCGGGAAGCTTTCTTT | CASSTDSREAFF
TRBJ2-5 | TRBD2 | once | TRBV7-7 | TGTGCCAGCAGCTCAAGCGGGGGCTTCCAAGAGACCCAGTACTTC | CASSSSGGFQETQYF
TRBJ1-2 | - | - | TRBV28 | TGTGCCAGCAGTAAGACAAGCTACTATGGCTACACCTTC | CASSKTSYYGYTF
TRBJ1-6 | TRBD1 | once | TRBV7-3 | TGTGCCAGCAGGGTCGGGACAGAGGGATCACCCCTCCACTTT | CASRVGTEGSPLHF
TRBJ1-2 | - | - | TRBV12-3/TRBV12-4 | TGTGCCAGCAGTTTCAGGGGAAACGGCTACACCTTC | CASSFRGNGYTF
TRBJ1-3 | - | - | TRBV9 | TGTGCCAGCAGCGTAGCACCTAGAAACACCATATATTTT | CASSVAPRNTIYF
TRBJ2-5 | TRBD2 | once | TRBV7-4 | TGTGCCAGCAGGAGGGGACGGACTGAGGAGCGGGGGGGCCCCCAAGAGACCCAGTACTTC | CASRRGRTEERGGPQETQYF
TRBJ2-1 | TRBD1 | once | TRBV5-1 | TGCGCCAGCACGAAACAACAGGGGGCGAATAGCAATGAGCAGTTCTTC | CASTKQQGANSNEQFF
TRBJ2-1 | TRBD2 | - | TRBV5-5 | TGTGCCAGCAGCGTTTTGGGGGGGAGCTCCTACAATGAGCAGTTCTTC | CASSVLGGSSYNEQFF
TRBJ1-1 | - | few | TRBV6-5 | TGTGCCAGCAGCCATCAAGCTAACACTGAAGCTTTCTTT | CASSHQANTEAFF
TRBJ1-2 | - | once | TRBV7-2 | TGTGCCAGCAGCTTAGAGACAGGAAACCCTGGCTACACCTTC | CASSLETGNPGYTF
TRBJ2-3 | TRBD1 | once | TRBV10-1 | TGCGCCAGCAGTGCAGGGGGCTGGACAGATACGCAGTATTTT | CASSAGGWTDTQYF
TRBJ2-7 | TRBD1 | - | TRBV9 | TGTGCCAGCAGCGGAGGGGGACAGCTTTACGAGCAGTACTTC | CASSGGGQLYEQYF
TRBJ1-1 | - | - | TRBV4-2 | TGTGCCAGCACCTATAACACTGAAGCTTTCTTT | CASTYNTEAFF
TRBJ1-2 | - | - | TRBV5-5 | TGTGCCAGCAGCTGGTTTGTCGGGGAGGAGTATGGCTACACCTTC | CASSWFVGEEYGYTF
TRBJ1-4 | TRBD1 | - | TRBV7-8 | TGTGCCAGCAGCCCCGACAGGGGGCAGGCTAATGAAAAACTGTTTTTT | CASSPDRGQANEKLFF
TRBJ1-5 | - | - | TRBV7-6 | TGTGCCAGCAGCAGGGGGGGGAGCAATCAGCCCCAGCATTTT | CASSRGGSNQPQHF
TRBJ2-7 | TRBD1 | - | TRBV28 | TGTGCCAGCAGGCTGACAGGGGGGTACGAGCAGTACTTC | CASRLTGGYEQYF
TRBJ1-2 | TRBD1 | - | TRBV27 | TGTGCCAGCAGTTTGTCGGGACAGGGGTACTATGGCTACACCTTC | CASSLSGQGYYGYTF
TRBJ1-2 | TRBD1 | - | TRBV5-4 | TGTGCCAGCAGCCCCGGGACAGTCTCCTATGGCTACACCTTC | CASSPGTVSYGYTF
TRBJ2-1 | TRBD2 | - | TRBV10-3 | TGTGCCATCAGTGATAGGGGACTAGCGGGGGGGCGCGTCTACAATGAGCAGTTCTTC | CAISDRGLAGGRVYNEQFF
TRBJ2-7 | TRBD1 | - | TRBV11-3 | TGTGCCAGCAGCTGGGGACAGAGCTCCTACGAGCAGTACTTC | CASSWGQSSYEQYF
TRBJ2-3 | - | - | TRBV15 | TGTGCCACCAGCCCCAGGGGAGATACGCAGTATTTT | CATSPRGDTQYF
TRBJ1-2 | - | - | TRBV12-3/TRBV12-4 | TGTGCCAGCAGTTTATCTCTTAATCGGGGCTACACCTTC | CASSLSLNRGYTF
TRBJ2-5 | - | - | TRBV9 | TGTGCCAGCAGCTCCCATATGCCCGGGGAGACCCAGTACTTC | CASSSHMPGETQYF
TRBJ1-6 | - | - | TRBV4-1 | TGCGCCAGCAGTTGGACAGCTCTATATAATTCACCCCTCCACTTT | CASSWTALYNSPLHF
TRBJ1-4 | TRBD1 | - | TRBV4-1 | TGCGCCAGCAGCGCCCGAGGGGACAGGGTTAACGAAAAACTGTTTTTT | CASSARGDRVNEKLFF
TRBJ2-3 | TRBD2 | - | TRBV29-1 | TGCAGCGCTACTGGGACTAGCGGTTCCACAGATACGCAGTATTTT | CSATGTSGSTDTQYF
TRBJ2-3 | TRBD2 | - | TRBV10-3 | TGTGCCATCAGTGAGGGACTCGCGGGGGTCACAGATACGCAGTATTTT | CAISEGLAGVTDTQYF
TRBJ2-7 | - | - | TRBV14 | TGTGCCAGCAGCCAAGTCGGGGTTATACAGAGGGCCGAGCAGTACTTC | CASSQVGVIQRAEQYF
TRBJ1-1 | - | - | TRBV10-3 | TGTGCCATCAGTAATACAGGGGAAGCTTTCTTT | CAISNTGEAFF
TRBJ1-2 | TRBD1 | - | TRBV3-1/TRBV3-2 | TGTGCCAGCAGCCAAGATTCGGGACAGGGTCTCGACTATGGCTACACCTTC | CASSQDSGQGLDYGYTF